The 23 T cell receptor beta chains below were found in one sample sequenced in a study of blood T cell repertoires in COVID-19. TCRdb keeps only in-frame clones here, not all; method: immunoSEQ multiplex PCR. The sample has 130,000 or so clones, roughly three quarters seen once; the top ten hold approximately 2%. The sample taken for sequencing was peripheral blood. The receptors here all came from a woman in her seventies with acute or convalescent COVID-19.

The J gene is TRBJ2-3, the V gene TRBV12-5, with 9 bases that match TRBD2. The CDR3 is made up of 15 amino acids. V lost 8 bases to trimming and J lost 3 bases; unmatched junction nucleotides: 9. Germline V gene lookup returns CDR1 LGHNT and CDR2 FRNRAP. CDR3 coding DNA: TGTGCTAGTTCTAGCGGGGCCGGTGGGACAGATACGCAGTATTTT. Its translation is CASSSGAGGTDTQYF.

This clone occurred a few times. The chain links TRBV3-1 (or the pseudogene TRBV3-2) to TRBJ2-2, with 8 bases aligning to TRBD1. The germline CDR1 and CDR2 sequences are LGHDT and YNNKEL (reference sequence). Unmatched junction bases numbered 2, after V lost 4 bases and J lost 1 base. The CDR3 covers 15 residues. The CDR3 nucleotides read TGTGCCAGCAGCCTGGGGACAGGGAACACCGGGGAGCTGTTTTTT. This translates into CASSLGTGNTGELFF.

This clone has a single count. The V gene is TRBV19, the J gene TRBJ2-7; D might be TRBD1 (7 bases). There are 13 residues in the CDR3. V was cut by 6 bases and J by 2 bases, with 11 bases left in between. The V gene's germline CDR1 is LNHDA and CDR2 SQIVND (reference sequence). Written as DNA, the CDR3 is TGTGCCAGTAGCCCAGGGGGGACCTACGAGCAGTACTTC. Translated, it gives CASSPGGTYEQYF.

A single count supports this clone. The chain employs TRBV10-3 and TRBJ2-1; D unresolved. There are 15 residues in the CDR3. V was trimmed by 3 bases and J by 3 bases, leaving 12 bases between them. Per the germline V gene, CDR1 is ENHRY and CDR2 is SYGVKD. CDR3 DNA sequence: TGTGCCATCAGTGACAGACAAATCGACTACAATGAGCAGTTCTTC. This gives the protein CAISDRQIDYNEQFF.

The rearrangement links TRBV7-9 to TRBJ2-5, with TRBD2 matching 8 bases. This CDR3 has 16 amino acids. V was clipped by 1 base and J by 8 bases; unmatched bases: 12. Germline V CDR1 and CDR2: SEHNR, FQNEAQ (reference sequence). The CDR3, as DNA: TGTGCCAGCAGCTTAGGCGGGCGGACGGGAGGGACAACCCAGTACTTC. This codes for CASSLGGRTGGTTQYF.

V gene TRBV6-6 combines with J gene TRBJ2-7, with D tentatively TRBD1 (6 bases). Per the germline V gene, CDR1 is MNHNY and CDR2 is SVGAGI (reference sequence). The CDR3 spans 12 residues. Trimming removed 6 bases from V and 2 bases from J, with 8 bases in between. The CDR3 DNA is TGTGCCAGCAGCCGGACAGCCTACGAGCAGTACTTC. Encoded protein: CASSRTAYEQYF.

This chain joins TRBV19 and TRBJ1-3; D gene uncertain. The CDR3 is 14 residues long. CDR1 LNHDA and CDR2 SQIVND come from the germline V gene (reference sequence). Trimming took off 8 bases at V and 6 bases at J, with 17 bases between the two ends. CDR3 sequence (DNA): TGTGCCAGTGGATCCCAGCGTAAGGAAAACACCATATATTTT. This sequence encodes CASGSQRKENTIYF.

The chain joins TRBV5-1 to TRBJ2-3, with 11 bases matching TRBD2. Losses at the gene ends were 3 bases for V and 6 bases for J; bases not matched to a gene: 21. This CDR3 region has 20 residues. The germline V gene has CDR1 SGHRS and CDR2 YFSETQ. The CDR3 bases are TGCGCCAGCAGCTCCCCGACAACTCGCCCCCTAGCGGGAGGTATGGATACGCAGTATTTT. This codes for CASSSPTTRPLAGGMDTQYF.

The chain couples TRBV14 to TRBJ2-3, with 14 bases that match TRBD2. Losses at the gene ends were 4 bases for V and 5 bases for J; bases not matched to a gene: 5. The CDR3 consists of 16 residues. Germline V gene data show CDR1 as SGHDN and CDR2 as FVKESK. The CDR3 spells CASSLGTSGRRDTQYF. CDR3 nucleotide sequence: TGTGCCAGCAGCCTTGGGACTAGCGGGAGACGAGATACGCAGTATTTT.

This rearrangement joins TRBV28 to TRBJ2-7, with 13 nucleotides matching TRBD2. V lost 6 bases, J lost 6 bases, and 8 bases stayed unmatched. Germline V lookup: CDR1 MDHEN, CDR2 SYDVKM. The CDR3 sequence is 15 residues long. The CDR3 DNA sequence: TGTGCCAGCAGGCGGACTAGCGGGAGTTTGGGCGAGCAGTACTTC. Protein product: CASRRTSGSLGEQYF.

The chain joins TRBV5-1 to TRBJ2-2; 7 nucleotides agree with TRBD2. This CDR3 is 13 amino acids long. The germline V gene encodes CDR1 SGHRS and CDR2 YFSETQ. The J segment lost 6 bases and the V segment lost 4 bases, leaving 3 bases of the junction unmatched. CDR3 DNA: TGCGCCAGCAGCCCTGGGGGGGCCGGGGAGCTGTTTTTT. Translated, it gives CASSPGGAGELFF.

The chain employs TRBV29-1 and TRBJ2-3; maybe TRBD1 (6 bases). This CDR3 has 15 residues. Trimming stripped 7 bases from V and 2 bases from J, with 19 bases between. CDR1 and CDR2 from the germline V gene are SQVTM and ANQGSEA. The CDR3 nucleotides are TGCAGCGCCCGAGTGGGGGCGACGTTCACAGATACGCAGTATTTT. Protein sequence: CSARVGATFTDTQYF.

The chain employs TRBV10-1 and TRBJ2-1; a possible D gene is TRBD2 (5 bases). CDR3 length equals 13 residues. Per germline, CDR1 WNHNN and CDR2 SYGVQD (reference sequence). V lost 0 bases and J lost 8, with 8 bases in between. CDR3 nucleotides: TGCGCCAGCAGTGAGTCGGGAGTAGATGAGCAGTTCTTC. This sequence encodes CASSESGVDEQFF.

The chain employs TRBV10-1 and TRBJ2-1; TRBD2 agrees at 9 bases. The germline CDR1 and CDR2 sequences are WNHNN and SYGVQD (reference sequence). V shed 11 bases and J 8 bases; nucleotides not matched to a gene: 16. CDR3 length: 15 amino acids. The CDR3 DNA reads TGCGCCTCAAGTGCAGCGGGAGGTACAATCTATGAGCAGTTCTTC. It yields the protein CASSAAGGTIYEQFF.

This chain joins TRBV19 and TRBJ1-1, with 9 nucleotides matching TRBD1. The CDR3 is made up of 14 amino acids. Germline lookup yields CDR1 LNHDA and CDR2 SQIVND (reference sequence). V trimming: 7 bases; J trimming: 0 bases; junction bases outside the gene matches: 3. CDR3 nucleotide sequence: TGTGCCAGTAATCGGGACAGGGTGAACACTGAAGCTTTCTTT. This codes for CASNRDRVNTEAFF.

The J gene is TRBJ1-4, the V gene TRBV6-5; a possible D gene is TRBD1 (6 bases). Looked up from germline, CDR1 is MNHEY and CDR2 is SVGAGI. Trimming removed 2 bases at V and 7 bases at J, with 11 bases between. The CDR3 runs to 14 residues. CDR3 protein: CASSYTQGLEKLFF. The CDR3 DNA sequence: TGTGCCAGCAGTTACACACAGGGCCTTGAAAAACTGTTTTTT.

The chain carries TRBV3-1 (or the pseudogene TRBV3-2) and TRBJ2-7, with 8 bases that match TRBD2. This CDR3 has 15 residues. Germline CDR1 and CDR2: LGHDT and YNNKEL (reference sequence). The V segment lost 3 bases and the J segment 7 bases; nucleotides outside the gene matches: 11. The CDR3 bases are TGTGCCAGCAGCCAGCGCGGGGGGCTATTGGGGGAGCAGTACTTC. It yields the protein CASSQRGGLLGEQYF.

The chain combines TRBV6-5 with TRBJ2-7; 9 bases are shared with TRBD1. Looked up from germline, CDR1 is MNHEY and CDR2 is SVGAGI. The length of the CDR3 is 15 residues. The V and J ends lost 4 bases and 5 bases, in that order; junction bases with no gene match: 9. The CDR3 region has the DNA TGTGCCAGCAGTTCCGGTGGGACAGGGTTAGACGAGCAGTACTTC. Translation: CASSSGGTGLDEQYF.

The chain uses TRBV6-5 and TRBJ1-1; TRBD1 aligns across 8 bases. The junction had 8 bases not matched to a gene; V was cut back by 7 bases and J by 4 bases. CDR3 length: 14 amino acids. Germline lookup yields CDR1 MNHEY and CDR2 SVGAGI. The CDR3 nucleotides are TGTGCCAGCATCTTCAGGGGGCGTATCACTGAAGCTTTCTTT. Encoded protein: CASIFRGRITEAFF.

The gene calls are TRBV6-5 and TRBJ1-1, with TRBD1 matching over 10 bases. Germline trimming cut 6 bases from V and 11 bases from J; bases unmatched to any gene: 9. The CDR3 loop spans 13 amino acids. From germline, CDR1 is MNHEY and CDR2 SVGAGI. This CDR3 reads CASSDRDRGIAFF. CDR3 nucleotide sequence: TGTGCCAGCAGCGACCGGGACAGGGGTATCGCTTTCTTT.

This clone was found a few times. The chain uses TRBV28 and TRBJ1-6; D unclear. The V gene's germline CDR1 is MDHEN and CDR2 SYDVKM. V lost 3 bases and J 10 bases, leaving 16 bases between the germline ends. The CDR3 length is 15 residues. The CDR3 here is CASSFGLGVGSPLHF. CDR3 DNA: TGTGCCAGCAGTTTTGGACTCGGGGTAGGCTCACCCCTCCACTTT. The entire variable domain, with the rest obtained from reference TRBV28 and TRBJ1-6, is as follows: DVKVTQSSRYLVKRTGEKVFLECVQDMDHENMFWYRQDPGLGLRLIYFSYDVKMKEKGDIPEGYSVSREKKERFSLILESASTNQTSMYLCASSFGLGVGSPLHFGNGTRLTVT.

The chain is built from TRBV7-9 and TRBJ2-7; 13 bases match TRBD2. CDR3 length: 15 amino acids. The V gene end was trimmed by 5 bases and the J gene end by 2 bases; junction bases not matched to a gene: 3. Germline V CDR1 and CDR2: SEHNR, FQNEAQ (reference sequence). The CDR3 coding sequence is TGTGCCAGCAGCCCAGGGACTAGCGGGGCCTACGAGCAGTACTTC. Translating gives CASSPGTSGAYEQYF.

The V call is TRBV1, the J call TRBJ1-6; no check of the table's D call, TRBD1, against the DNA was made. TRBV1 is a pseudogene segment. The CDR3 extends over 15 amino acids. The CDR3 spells CTSTSTGWPNSPLHF. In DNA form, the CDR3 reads TGCACCAGCACCTCGACAGGGTGGCCTAATTCACCCCTCCACTTT.